A selection of T cell receptor beta chains follows, all from one sample in a study of control samples from healthy donors and cancer patients. TCRdb keeps only in-frame clones here, not all; method: immunoSEQ multiplex PCR. The table shows 90,000 to 150,000 clones, with roughly 90% occurring only once. Sample: blood. The receptors derive from a man aged 50 or older in good health. Each CDR3 is given with its conserved first and last residue. A D gene is named only where the DNA matches it firmly. Only part of the rows carry a size: once, few, many, or a class if the clone is expanded.

v_call: TRBV11-2; clone_size: NA; d_call: NA; j_call: TRBJ1-2; cdr3_aa: CASSPRYRNYGYTF; cdr3_nt: TGTGCCAGCAGCCCTAGGTACAGGAACTATGGCTACACCTTC
v_call: TRBV30; clone_size: NA; d_call: TRBD2; j_call: TRBJ2-3; cdr3_aa: CAWILAGDTQYF; cdr3_nt: TGTGCCTGGATCCTAGCGGGAGATACGCAGTATTTT
v_call: TRBV30; clone_size: NA; d_call: NA; j_call: TRBJ1-6; cdr3_aa: CAWTGDLSPLHF; cdr3_nt: TGTGCCTGGACGGGTGATTTATCACCCCTCCACTTT
v_call: TRBV11-2; clone_size: NA; d_call: NA; j_call: TRBJ2-5; cdr3_aa: CASSPQGGTGETQYF; cdr3_nt: TGTGCCAGCAGCCCCCAGGGTGGCACCGGGGAGACCCAGTACTTC
v_call: TRBV3-1/TRBV3-2; clone_size: NA; d_call: NA; j_call: TRBJ1-6; cdr3_aa: CASSRRRVYNSPLHF; cdr3_nt: TGTGCCAGCAGCCGGCGAAGGGTCTATAATTCACCCCTCCACTTT
v_call: TRBV9; clone_size: NA; d_call: TRBD1; j_call: TRBJ2-7; cdr3_aa: CASSETGATSYEQYF; cdr3_nt: TGTGCCAGCAGCGAAACAGGGGCCACCTCCTACGAGCAGTACTTC
v_call: TRBV6-1; clone_size: NA; d_call: TRBD1; j_call: TRBJ2-1; cdr3_aa: CASSDRDRGLHEQFF; cdr3_nt: TGTGCCAGCAGTGATAGGGACAGGGGCCTCCATGAGCAGTTCTTC
v_call: TRBV7-9; clone_size: NA; d_call: NA; j_call: TRBJ1-2; cdr3_aa: CASSLDAGQGHGYTF; cdr3_nt: TGTGCCAGCAGCTTAGATGCAGGGCAGGGCCATGGCTACACCTTC
v_call: TRBV16; clone_size: NA; d_call: NA; j_call: TRBJ1-1; cdr3_aa: CASSQSWGLLNTEAFF; cdr3_nt: TGTGCCAGCAGCCAATCTTGGGGACTTTTGAACACTGAAGCTTTCTTT
v_call: TRBV19; clone_size: NA; d_call: NA; j_call: TRBJ1-5; cdr3_aa: CASSNSPAHSNQPQHF; cdr3_nt: TGTGCCAGTAGTAATTCTCCGGCCCATAGCAATCAGCCCCAGCATTTT
v_call: TRBV9; clone_size: few; d_call: NA; j_call: TRBJ1-3; cdr3_aa: CASSEAGLSGNTIYF; cdr3_nt: TGTGCCAGCAGCGAGGCAGGCCTCTCTGGAAACACCATATATTTT
v_call: TRBV6-5; clone_size: NA; d_call: NA; j_call: TRBJ2-7; cdr3_aa: CASKVGGGFAYEQYF; cdr3_nt: TGTGCCAGCAAGGTCGGGGGCGGGTTTGCCTACGAGCAGTACTTC
v_call: TRBV5-1; clone_size: NA; d_call: NA; j_call: TRBJ1-5; cdr3_aa: CASSLGTDRSNQPQHF; cdr3_nt: TGCGCCAGCAGCTTGGGGACAGACCGGAGCAATCAGCCCCAGCATTTT
v_call: TRBV19; clone_size: NA; d_call: TRBD1; j_call: TRBJ1-4; cdr3_aa: CASKLGQGNEKLFF; cdr3_nt: TGTGCCAGTAAGTTGGGACAGGGGAATGAAAAACTGTTTTTT
v_call: TRBV2; clone_size: NA; d_call: NA; j_call: TRBJ2-7; cdr3_aa: CASSEGGYEQYF; cdr3_nt: TGTGCCAGCAGTGAAGGCGGCTACGAGCAGTACTTC
v_call: TRBV6-5; clone_size: NA; d_call: NA; j_call: TRBJ2-7; cdr3_aa: CASNSYEQYF; cdr3_nt: TGTGCCAGCAACAGCTACGAGCAGTACTTC
v_call: TRBV6-5; clone_size: NA; d_call: NA; j_call: TRBJ1-5; cdr3_aa: CASSYGKAANQPQHF; cdr3_nt: TGTGCCAGCAGTTACGGCAAGGCGGCAAATCAGCCCCAGCATTTT
v_call: TRBV20-1; clone_size: NA; d_call: TRBD1; j_call: TRBJ1-2; cdr3_aa: CSASSDRSYGYTF; cdr3_nt: TGCAGTGCTAGTTCGGACAGGTCCTATGGCTACACCTTC
v_call: TRBV5-6; clone_size: NA; d_call: NA; j_call: TRBJ1-2; cdr3_aa: CASSSDGPKGYTF; cdr3_nt: TGTGCCAGCAGTTCGGACGGCCCTAAGGGCTACACCTTC
v_call: TRBV5-1; clone_size: NA; d_call: NA; j_call: TRBJ2-7; cdr3_aa: CASSFQGFSYEQYF; cdr3_nt: TGCGCCAGCAGTTTTCAGGGTTTCTCCTACGAGCAGTACTTC
v_call: TRBV7-6; clone_size: NA; d_call: TRBD1; j_call: TRBJ1-6; cdr3_aa: CASSRLPGQNNSPLHF; cdr3_nt: TGTGCCAGCAGCCGACTCCCGGGACAGAATAATTCACCCCTCCACTTT
v_call: TRBV7-8; clone_size: NA; d_call: TRBD1; j_call: TRBJ1-2; cdr3_aa: CASSQQGAYGYTF; cdr3_nt: TGTGCCAGCAGCCAACAGGGGGCGTATGGCTACACCTTC
v_call: TRBV5-1; clone_size: NA; d_call: NA; j_call: TRBJ2-3; cdr3_aa: CASSLAPPGVGTDTQYF; cdr3_nt: TGCGCCAGCAGCTTGGCGCCCCCGGGGGTAGGCACAGATACGCAGTATTTT
v_call: TRBV3-1/TRBV3-2; clone_size: NA; d_call: TRBD2; j_call: TRBJ2-5; cdr3_aa: CASSPLWGSGGSETQYF; cdr3_nt: TGTGCCAGCAGCCCCCTTTGGGGTAGCGGGGGCTCAGAGACCCAGTACTTC
v_call: TRBV6-6; clone_size: NA; d_call: TRBD1; j_call: TRBJ1-5; cdr3_aa: CASIGQGAGQPQHF; cdr3_nt: TGTGCCAGCATAGGACAGGGGGCAGGCCAGCCCCAGCATTTT
v_call: TRBV27; clone_size: NA; d_call: TRBD1; j_call: TRBJ1-2; cdr3_aa: CASSLEGRGWGYTF; cdr3_nt: TGTGCCAGCAGTTTAGAGGGCAGGGGGTGGGGCTACACCTTC
v_call: TRBV11-3; clone_size: NA; d_call: TRBD1; j_call: TRBJ2-7; cdr3_aa: CASSTGQGSHEQYF; cdr3_nt: TGTGCCAGCAGCACCGGACAGGGGAGCCACGAGCAGTACTTC
v_call: TRBV12-1; clone_size: once; d_call: NA; j_call: TRBJ1-2; cdr3_aa: CASSFSTFGRDYGYTF; cdr3_nt: TGTGCCAGCAGCTTTTCAACCTTTGGCCGGGACTATGGCTACACCTTC
v_call: TRBV12-5; clone_size: NA; d_call: TRBD1; j_call: TRBJ1-1; cdr3_aa: CASGSTGLRTEAFF; cdr3_nt: TGTGCTAGTGGGTCGACAGGGCTGAGGACTGAAGCTTTCTTT
v_call: TRBV10-3; clone_size: NA; d_call: TRBD1; j_call: TRBJ1-2; cdr3_aa: CATGQGSGYTF; cdr3_nt: TGTGCCACCGGACAGGGATCGGGCTACACCTTC
v_call: TRBV12-3/TRBV12-4; clone_size: NA; d_call: NA; j_call: TRBJ1-1; cdr3_aa: CASIPNTEAFF; cdr3_nt: TGTGCCAGCATCCCTAACACTGAAGCTTTCTTT
v_call: TRBV21-1; clone_size: many; d_call: NA; j_call: TRBJ1-2; cdr3_aa: CASSKPWGNRHNYGYTF; cdr3_nt: TGTGCCAGCAGCAAACCTTGGGGGAACAGGCACAACTATGGCTACACCTTC
v_call: TRBV19; clone_size: NA; d_call: TRBD1; j_call: TRBJ2-5; cdr3_aa: CATGGLQTQYF; cdr3_nt: TGCGCGACAGGGGGCTTGCAGACCCAGTACTTC
v_call: TRBV19; clone_size: NA; d_call: TRBD1; j_call: TRBJ1-2; cdr3_aa: CASILPTGDGYTF; cdr3_nt: TGTGCCAGTATACTCCCTACAGGGGACGGCTACACCTTC
v_call: TRBV7-2; clone_size: NA; d_call: NA; j_call: TRBJ2-5; cdr3_aa: CASSRGTEETQYF; cdr3_nt: TGTGCCAGCAGCCGAGGGACGGAAGAGACCCAGTACTTC
v_call: TRBV7-2; clone_size: once; d_call: NA; j_call: TRBJ2-5; cdr3_aa: CASSLSSTDQETQYF; cdr3_nt: TGTGCCAGCAGCTTATCGAGTACCGACCAAGAGACCCAGTACTTC
v_call: TRBV11-3; clone_size: NA; d_call: TRBD2; j_call: TRBJ2-3; cdr3_aa: CASSTAGTSGGTYSTDTQYF; cdr3_nt: TGTGCCAGCAGCACGGCCGGGACTAGCGGGGGAACTTATAGCACAGATACGCAGTATTTT
v_call: TRBV24-1; clone_size: NA; d_call: NA; j_call: TRBJ2-5; cdr3_aa: CATSGLRGGDQYF; cdr3_nt: TGTGCCACCAGTGGGCTCAGAGGTGGGGACCAGTACTTC
v_call: TRBV6-5; clone_size: NA; d_call: NA; j_call: TRBJ1-5; cdr3_aa: CASSRPGSNQPQHF; cdr3_nt: TGTGCCAGCAGTCGACCGGGGAGCAATCAGCCCCAGCATTTT
v_call: TRBV6-2/TRBV6-3; clone_size: NA; d_call: NA; j_call: TRBJ1-6; cdr3_aa: CASSFDGSNSPLHF; cdr3_nt: TGTGCCAGCAGCTTCGACGGTAGTAATTCACCCCTCCACTTT
v_call: TRBV5-4; clone_size: once; d_call: NA; j_call: TRBJ2-5; cdr3_aa: CASSPPHTGSQETQYF; cdr3_nt: TGTGCCAGCAGCCCCCCTCACACCGGGTCCCAAGAGACCCAGTACTTC
v_call: TRBV5-1; clone_size: NA; d_call: NA; j_call: TRBJ2-7; cdr3_aa: CASSLEAASYEQYF; cdr3_nt: TGCGCCAGCAGCTTGGAAGCAGCCTCCTACGAGCAGTACTTC
v_call: TRBV6-6; clone_size: NA; d_call: NA; j_call: TRBJ2-3; cdr3_aa: CASTLNSGRDTQYF; cdr3_nt: TGTGCCAGCACTCTGAATTCGGGAAGAGATACGCAGTATTTT
v_call: TRBV11-1; clone_size: NA; d_call: TRBD1; j_call: TRBJ2-5; cdr3_aa: CASRRTGAVQETQYF; cdr3_nt: TGTGCCAGCAGGCGGACAGGGGCGGTCCAAGAGACCCAGTACTTC
v_call: TRBV2; clone_size: NA; d_call: NA; j_call: TRBJ1-2; cdr3_aa: CASGHGTSLYGYTF; cdr3_nt: TGTGCCAGCGGACACGGTACGAGCCTCTATGGCTACACCTTC
v_call: TRBV20-1; clone_size: NA; d_call: NA; j_call: TRBJ2-1; cdr3_aa: CSARSPNEQFF; cdr3_nt: TGCAGTGCTAGGAGCCCCAATGAGCAGTTCTTC
v_call: TRBV5-6; clone_size: NA; d_call: TRBD2; j_call: TRBJ2-1; cdr3_aa: CASSLTTAGEQFF; cdr3_nt: TGTGCCAGCAGCTTGACCACAGCGGGGGAGCAGTTCTTC
v_call: TRBV5-6; clone_size: many; d_call: TRBD1; j_call: TRBJ1-2; cdr3_aa: CASSRDRGHGGYTF; cdr3_nt: TGTGCCAGCAGCCGCGACAGGGGGCACGGTGGCTACACCTTC
v_call: TRBV19; clone_size: once; d_call: NA; j_call: TRBJ2-1; cdr3_aa: CASSIVGAEQFF; cdr3_nt: TGTGCCAGTAGTATAGTGGGGGCAGAGCAGTTCTTC
v_call: TRBV7-9; clone_size: NA; d_call: NA; j_call: TRBJ2-1; cdr3_aa: CASSQRQFSYNEQFF; cdr3_nt: TGTGCCAGCAGCCAAAGACAGTTTTCCTACAATGAGCAGTTCTTC
v_call: TRBV9; clone_size: NA; d_call: TRBD2; j_call: TRBJ2-3; cdr3_aa: CASSLTGTSGGVPPDTQYF; cdr3_nt: TGTGCCAGCAGCCTAACCGGGACTAGCGGGGGAGTCCCCCCAGATACGCAGTATTTT
v_call: TRBV11-2; clone_size: NA; d_call: TRBD1; j_call: TRBJ2-5; cdr3_aa: CASSLGQGYETQYF; cdr3_nt: TGTGCCAGCAGCTTAGGACAGGGGTACGAGACCCAGTACTTC
v_call: TRBV19; clone_size: NA; d_call: TRBD1; j_call: TRBJ1-2; cdr3_aa: CASSETRTDRGLGYTF; cdr3_nt: TGTGCCAGTAGCGAAACCCGAACGGACAGGGGGCTGGGCTACACCTTC
v_call: TRBV11-3; clone_size: NA; d_call: NA; j_call: TRBJ1-1; cdr3_aa: CASSLEGSEAFF; cdr3_nt: TGTGCCAGCAGCTTAGAAGGGTCTGAAGCTTTCTTT
v_call: TRBV10-3; clone_size: NA; d_call: NA; j_call: TRBJ2-5; cdr3_aa: CAISDAIIQRQETQYF; cdr3_nt: TGTGCCATCAGCGACGCCATTATACAGCGCCAAGAGACCCAGTACTTC